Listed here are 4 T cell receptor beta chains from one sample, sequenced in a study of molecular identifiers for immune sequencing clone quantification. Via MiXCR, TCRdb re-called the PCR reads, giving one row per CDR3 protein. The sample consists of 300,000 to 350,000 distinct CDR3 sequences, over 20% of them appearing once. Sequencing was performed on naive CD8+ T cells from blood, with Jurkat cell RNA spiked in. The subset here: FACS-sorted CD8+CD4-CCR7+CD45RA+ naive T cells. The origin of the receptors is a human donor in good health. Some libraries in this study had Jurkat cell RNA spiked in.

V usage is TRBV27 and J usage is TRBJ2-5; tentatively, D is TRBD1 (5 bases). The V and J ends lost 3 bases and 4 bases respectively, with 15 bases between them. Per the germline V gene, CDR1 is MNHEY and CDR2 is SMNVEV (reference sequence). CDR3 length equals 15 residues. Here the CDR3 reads CASSFLPQGRETQYF. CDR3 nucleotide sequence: TGTGCCAGCAGTTTTCTGCCTCAGGGAAGAGAGACCCAGTACTTC.

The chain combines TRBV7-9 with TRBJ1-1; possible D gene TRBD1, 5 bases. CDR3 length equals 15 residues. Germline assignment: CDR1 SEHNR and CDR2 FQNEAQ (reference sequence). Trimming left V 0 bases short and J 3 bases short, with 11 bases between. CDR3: CASSLAQGVYTEAFF. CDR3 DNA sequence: TGTGCCAGCAGCTTAGCGCAGGGAGTGTACACTGAAGCTTTCTTT.

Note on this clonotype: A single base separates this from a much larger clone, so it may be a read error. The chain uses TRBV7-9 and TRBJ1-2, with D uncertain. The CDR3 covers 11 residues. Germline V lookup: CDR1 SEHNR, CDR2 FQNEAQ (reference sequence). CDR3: CASSTNYGHTF. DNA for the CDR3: TGTGCCAGCAGCACTAACTATGGCCACACCTTC.

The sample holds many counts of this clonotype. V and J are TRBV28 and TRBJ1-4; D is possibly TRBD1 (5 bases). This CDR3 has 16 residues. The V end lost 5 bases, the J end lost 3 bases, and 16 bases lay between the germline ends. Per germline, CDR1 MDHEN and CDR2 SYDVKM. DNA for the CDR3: TGTGCCAGCAGTCAGTTTCTGGCGGGGGCTAATGAAAAACTGTTTTTT. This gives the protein CASSQFLAGANEKLFF.